The present T cell receptor (beta chain) was sequenced within a study of control samples from healthy donors and cancer patients. The V end lost 6 bases, the J end lost 2 bases, and 7 bases lay between the germline ends. Germline values: CDR1 MNHEY, CDR2 SVGAGI. This CDR3 region has 12 residues. Assay: immunoSEQ multiplex PCR; the TCRdb copy retains only in-frame clones and omits some. Of roughly 130,000 clones listed, 88% are singletons. This receptor was identified in a man aged 50-60 years in good health. The sample was blood. V is TRBV6-5 and J is TRBJ2-5, with D possibly matching TRBD1 (6 bases). Here the CDR3 reads CASRDSQETQYF. In DNA form, the CDR3 reads TGTGCCAGCAGGGACAGTCAAGAGACCCAGTACTTC.